Listed below are T cell receptor beta chains from one sample, sequenced in a study of shared clonotypes between healthy human individuals. Generated by immunoSEQ multiplex PCR, the TCRdb table keeps only in-frame clones and is missing some. This table holds 180,000 or so clones, 90% to 95% found once. The sequencing sample was made of naive CD4+ T cells sorted from blood. The receptors come from a woman aged 30 to 39 in good health. CDR3s include the opening cysteine and the closing phenylalanine or tryptophan. The listing skips clone size in some rows; elsewhere it reads once, few, many or a size class.

abundance	v_gene	j_gene	CDR3aa
-	TRBV6-5	TRBJ2-7	CATSRGTGAYEQYF
-	TRBV28	TRBJ1-3	CASRVDRVAGNTIYF
-	TRBV15	TRBJ2-5	CATSRRGAETQYF
-	TRBV21-1	TRBJ1-1	CASSKARVQANTEAFF
-	TRBV28	TRBJ2-7	CASSLSPGLAGGEQYF
once	TRBV18	TRBJ2-7	CASSPGLADYEQYF
-	TRBV6-5	TRBJ1-1	CASSPGTGENTEAFF
-	TRBV7-3	TRBJ2-1	CASRAAGLNLDNEQFF
-	TRBV18	TRBJ1-1	CASSPQLSGGGNTEAFF
-	TRBV5-1	-	CASSLDGQDFYEQYF
once	TRBV4-1	TRBJ2-6	CASSQAKSAVSGANVLTF
-	TRBV19	TRBJ1-2	CASRSLRGPNYGYTF
-	TRBV9	TRBJ2-7	CASSQLADSYEQYF
-	TRBV29-1	TRBJ2-3	CRGNRESTDTQYF
-	TRBV5-1	TRBJ1-1	CASSLEGARTEAFF
once	TRBV27	TRBJ1-4	CASSEGTGRGSVYQLFF
-	TRBV7-9	-	CASSRPGTGGYEQYF
-	TRBV5-4	TRBJ2-5	CASSLGNPQETQYF
-	TRBV18	TRBJ1-3	CASSLLGPLSGNTIYF
-	TRBV18	TRBJ1-2	CASSPSRDYYGYIF
-	TRBV5-1	TRBJ2-1	CASSAGQGYNEQFF
-	TRBV13	TRBJ2-5	CASSSGGGRGKTQYF
-	TRBV10-3	TRBJ2-7	CAISDPTGLSGSLGTGTGSYEQYF
-	TRBV10-3	TRBJ2-7	CAIKFSPEAYEQYF